This is a list of T cell receptor beta chains from one sample in a study of blood T cell repertoires in COVID-19. Libraries were prepared by immunoSEQ multiplex PCR; TCRdb keeps only in-frame clonotypes and omits some of them. The table has 240,000 or so clones, 88% seen once; the top ten hold 0.95% to 1%. Sequenced: peripheral blood. These receptors were collected from a middle-aged woman who had recovered from COVID-19. The CDR3 runs from the conserved cysteine through the conserved F or W. A D gene is named only where the DNA matches it firmly. Not all rows give a size; the values are once, few, many and, for expanded clones, a class.

v_call: TRBV27; d_call: -; clone_size: -; j_call: TRBJ1-1; cdr3_nt: TGTGCCAGCACGCCCCCGGGGAACACTGAAGCTTTCTTT; cdr3_aa: CASTPPGNTEAFF
v_call: TRBV7-2; d_call: TRBD2; clone_size: few; j_call: TRBJ2-7; cdr3_nt: TGTGCCAGCAGCTTAGCCCCTAGCGGGAGGGTGTCCTACGAGCAGTACTTC; cdr3_aa: CASSLAPSGRVSYEQYF
v_call: TRBV19; d_call: -; clone_size: -; j_call: TRBJ2-5; cdr3_nt: TGTGCCAGTAGTAGGGCGTTCCAAGAGACCCAGTACTTC; cdr3_aa: CASSRAFQETQYF
v_call: TRBV6-5; d_call: TRBD2; clone_size: once; j_call: TRBJ2-1; cdr3_nt: TGTGCCAGCAGTTATACCCGAGCGGGGGCGGACAATGAGCAGTTCTTC; cdr3_aa: CASSYTRAGADNEQFF
v_call: TRBV7-3; d_call: -; clone_size: -; j_call: TRBJ2-6; cdr3_nt: TGTGCCAGCAGGTCAGGGCAGGGTCGTGGGGCCAACGTCCTGACTTTC; cdr3_aa: CASRSGQGRGANVLTF
v_call: TRBV7-3; d_call: -; clone_size: -; j_call: TRBJ2-1; cdr3_nt: TGTGCCTCCGCGGCACTCTCCGTCTCCTACAATGAGCAGTTCTTC; cdr3_aa: CASAALSVSYNEQFF
v_call: TRBV11-2; d_call: -; clone_size: -; j_call: TRBJ1-2; cdr3_nt: TGTGCCAGCAGCCCTAGGCCCGGGGGGTCCTATGGCTACACCTTC; cdr3_aa: CASSPRPGGSYGYTF
v_call: TRBV4-1; d_call: -; clone_size: -; j_call: TRBJ1-3; cdr3_nt: TGCGCCAGCAGCCCCATCCCCGGGATCTCTGGAAACACCATATATTTT; cdr3_aa: CASSPIPGISGNTIYF
v_call: TRBV11-2; d_call: TRBD1; clone_size: once; j_call: TRBJ1-2; cdr3_nt: TGTGCCAGCAGCACCCTGGACAGGGCCCCCTCTGGCTACACCTTC; cdr3_aa: CASSTLDRAPSGYTF
v_call: TRBV5-6; d_call: TRBD1; clone_size: -; j_call: TRBJ1-2; cdr3_nt: TGTGCCAGCAGCTCAACACCGGGGGGACAGGGGCCAGGGGACTATGGCTACACCTTC; cdr3_aa: CASSSTPGGQGPGDYGYTF
v_call: TRBV4-1; d_call: -; clone_size: -; j_call: TRBJ1-1; cdr3_nt: TGCGCCAGCCAACCCAGCCGGGGGGCGCGGGACACTGAAGCTTTCTTT; cdr3_aa: CASQPSRGARDTEAFF
v_call: TRBV6-2/TRBV6-3; d_call: -; clone_size: -; j_call: TRBJ2-7; cdr3_nt: TGTGCCAGCAGTTACGCGGTCGGTGAGCAGTACTTC; cdr3_aa: CASSYAVGEQYF
v_call: TRBV2; d_call: TRBD2; clone_size: -; j_call: TRBJ2-3; cdr3_nt: TGTGCCAACCAGACTAGCCCCACAGATACGCAGTATTTT; cdr3_aa: CANQTSPTDTQYF
v_call: TRBV10-3; d_call: TRBD2; clone_size: -; j_call: TRBJ2-1; cdr3_nt: TGTGCCATCAGTGATTTAGGTCTAGCGGGAACCGAGCAGTTCTTC; cdr3_aa: CAISDLGLAGTEQFF
v_call: TRBV30; d_call: -; clone_size: -; j_call: TRBJ2-1; cdr3_nt: TGTGCCTGGACCCCGGGGGACTCCTACAATGAGCAGTTCTTC; cdr3_aa: CAWTPGDSYNEQFF
v_call: TRBV24-1; d_call: -; clone_size: -; j_call: TRBJ2-6; cdr3_nt: TGTGCCACCGCCACCTCCGCTCGGGGGGGGGCCAACGTCCTGACTTTC; cdr3_aa: CATATSARGGANVLTF
v_call: TRBV4-3; d_call: TRBD2; clone_size: -; j_call: TRBJ2-1; cdr3_nt: TGCGCCAGCAGCCAAGATAGCGGGAGGAGCTCCTACAATGAGCAGTTCTTC; cdr3_aa: CASSQDSGRSSYNEQFF
v_call: TRBV6-5; d_call: -; clone_size: -; j_call: TRBJ1-4; cdr3_nt: TGTGCCAGCAGTTCCACGGGGGGCAGAGAAAAACTGTTTTTT; cdr3_aa: CASSSTGGREKLFF
v_call: TRBV21-1; d_call: -; clone_size: -; j_call: TRBJ1-1; cdr3_nt: TGTGCCAGCAGCGCCTGGGACAGACTGAACACTGAAGCTTTCTTT; cdr3_aa: CASSAWDRLNTEAFF
v_call: TRBV6-6; d_call: TRBD1; clone_size: -; j_call: TRBJ2-2; cdr3_nt: TGTGCCAGCATAGACAGGGGGTACAACACCGGGGAGCTGTTTTTT; cdr3_aa: CASIDRGYNTGELFF
v_call: TRBV27; d_call: -; clone_size: once; j_call: TRBJ1-1; cdr3_nt: TGTGCCAGCCGCCAACGCTCGGGGGGCGTGGGCACTGAAGCTTTCTTT; cdr3_aa: CASRQRSGGVGTEAFF
v_call: TRBV7-2; d_call: TRBD1; clone_size: once; j_call: TRBJ1-5; cdr3_nt: TGTGCCAGCAGCTTAGGCCCGGGACAGGGGGTTAGCAATCAGCCCCAGCATTTT; cdr3_aa: CASSLGPGQGVSNQPQHF
v_call: TRBV4-3; d_call: TRBD2; clone_size: few; j_call: TRBJ2-1; cdr3_nt: TGCGCCAGCAGCCAAGAAGGCGGGAGGCCCGGGGACAATGAGCAGTTCTTC; cdr3_aa: CASSQEGGRPGDNEQFF
v_call: TRBV30; d_call: -; clone_size: -; j_call: TRBJ1-5; cdr3_nt: TGTGCCTGGAGTGTAGGGGCGGATCAGCCCCAGCATTTT; cdr3_aa: CAWSVGADQPQHF
v_call: TRBV2; d_call: TRBD2; clone_size: -; j_call: TRBJ2-2; cdr3_nt: TGTGCCAGCACCCCGACTAGCGGGAGGGCGCACACCGGGGAGCTGTTTTTT; cdr3_aa: CASTPTSGRAHTGELFF
v_call: TRBV30; d_call: -; clone_size: -; j_call: TRBJ1-5; cdr3_nt: TGTGCCTGGAGTCCCAACTCGGTTCAGCCCCAGCATTTT; cdr3_aa: CAWSPNSVQPQHF
v_call: TRBV15; d_call: TRBD2; clone_size: -; j_call: TRBJ2-1; cdr3_nt: TGTGCCACCAGCAGAGGGCTAGCGGGCCACACCTACAATGAGCAGTTCTTC; cdr3_aa: CATSRGLAGHTYNEQFF
v_call: TRBV4-2; d_call: TRBD1; clone_size: -; j_call: TRBJ1-2; cdr3_nt: TGTGCCAGCAGCCACACGGACAGGGCTAACTATGGCTACACCTTC; cdr3_aa: CASSHTDRANYGYTF
v_call: TRBV5-8; d_call: TRBD1; clone_size: -; j_call: TRBJ1-2; cdr3_nt: TGTGCCAGCAGCTTGGGTCAGGGGGGCTATGGCTACACCTTC; cdr3_aa: CASSLGQGGYGYTF
v_call: TRBV15; d_call: -; clone_size: once; j_call: TRBJ1-2; cdr3_nt: TGTGCCACCAGCGAGGAGGGGCACCCGCTGGGAGGCACCTTC; cdr3_aa: CATSEEGHPLGGTF
v_call: TRBV5-4; d_call: -; clone_size: -; j_call: TRBJ2-3; cdr3_nt: TGTGCCAGCAGCTTGGGTCGGCGGGAAGCAGATACGCAGTATTTT; cdr3_aa: CASSLGRREADTQYF
v_call: TRBV19; d_call: -; clone_size: once; j_call: TRBJ1-3; cdr3_nt: TGTGCCAGTAGTATGCGGGCCCAGGTGGGGAACACCATATATTTT; cdr3_aa: CASSMRAQVGNTIYF